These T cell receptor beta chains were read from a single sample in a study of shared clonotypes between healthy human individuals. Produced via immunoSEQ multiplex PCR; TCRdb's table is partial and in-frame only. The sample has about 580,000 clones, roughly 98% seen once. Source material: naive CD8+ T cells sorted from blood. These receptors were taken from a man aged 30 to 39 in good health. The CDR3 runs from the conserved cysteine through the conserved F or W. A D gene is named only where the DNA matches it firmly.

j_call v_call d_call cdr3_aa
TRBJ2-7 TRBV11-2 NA CASSPDAYEQYF
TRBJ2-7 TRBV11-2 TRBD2 CASSPEGGQAYEQYF
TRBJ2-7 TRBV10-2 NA CASTDTGQRGYEQYF
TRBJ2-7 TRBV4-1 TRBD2 CASSQVASGAYEQYF
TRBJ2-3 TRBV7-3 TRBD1 CASSFSGVTGDTQYF
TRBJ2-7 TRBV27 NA CASSAGQLTYEQYF
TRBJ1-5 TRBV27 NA CASSSYSNQPQHF
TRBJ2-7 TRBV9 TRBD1 CASSVLTGASSYEQYF
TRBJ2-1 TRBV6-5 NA CASSSDYSSPQFF
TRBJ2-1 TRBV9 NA CASSVGGGIGNEQFF
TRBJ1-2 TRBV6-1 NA CASSEAAQGYTF
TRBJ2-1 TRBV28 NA CASSLEGDNEQFF
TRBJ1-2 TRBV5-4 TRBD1 CASSSTGTGTNYGYTF
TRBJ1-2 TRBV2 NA CASRDTQPMVGYTF
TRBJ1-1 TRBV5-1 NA CASSSLGGEAFF
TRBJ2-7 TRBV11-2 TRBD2 CASSVGTSGKTYEQYF
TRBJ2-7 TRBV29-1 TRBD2 CSVEFWLAGGSYEQYF
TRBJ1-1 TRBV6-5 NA CASRHDSMNTEAFF
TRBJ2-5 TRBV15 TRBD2 CATSRGGLARSWETQYF
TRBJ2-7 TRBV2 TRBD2 CASSVSSGRSSESYEQYF
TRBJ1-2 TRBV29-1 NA CSVVGSNYGYTF
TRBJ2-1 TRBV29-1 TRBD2 CSASGIYNEQFF
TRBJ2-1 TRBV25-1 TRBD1 CASSNYGQGAAFF
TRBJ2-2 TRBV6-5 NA CASSPYEVGELFF
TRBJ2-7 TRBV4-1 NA CASSQDAGSTYEQYF
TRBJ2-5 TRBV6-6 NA CASFRDAQYF
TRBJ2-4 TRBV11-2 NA CASSLGLVDLAKNIQYF
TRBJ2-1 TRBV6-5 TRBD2 CASSYAGLAGDDEQFF
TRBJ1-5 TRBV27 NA CASSYGGSNQPQHF
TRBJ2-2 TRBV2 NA CASAVENTGELFF
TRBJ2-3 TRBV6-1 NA CASSEWAGRTDTQYF
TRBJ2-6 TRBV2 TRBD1 CASSPGQTHNVLTF
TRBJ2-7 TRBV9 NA CASSPTGYEQYF
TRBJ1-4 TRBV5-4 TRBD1 CASSAGTATNEKLFF
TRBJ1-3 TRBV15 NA CATSRLQGPRSGNTIYF
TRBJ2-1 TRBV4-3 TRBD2 CASSRGLADYNEQFF
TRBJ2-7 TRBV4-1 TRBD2 CASSQDSASGSSYEQYF
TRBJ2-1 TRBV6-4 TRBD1 CASSDFTGGLDEQFF
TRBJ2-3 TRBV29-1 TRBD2 CSAEVGTSGRFTDTQYF
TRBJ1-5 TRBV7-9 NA CASSDHNQPQHF
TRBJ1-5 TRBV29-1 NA CSVVTDSSNQPQHF
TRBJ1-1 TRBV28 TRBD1 CASSLIGQGAGLGAFF
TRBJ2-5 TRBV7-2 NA CASSSPVQETQYF
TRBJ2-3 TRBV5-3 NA CARSPGFRTDFPTDTQYF
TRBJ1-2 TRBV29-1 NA CSVEEEAGIGYTF
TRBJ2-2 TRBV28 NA CASISSGRAVGELFF
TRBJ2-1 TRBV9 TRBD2 CASSPAGVGNEQFF
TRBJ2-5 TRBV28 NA CASSQGLQETQYF
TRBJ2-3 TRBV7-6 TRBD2 CASSLAGLAVSTDTQYF
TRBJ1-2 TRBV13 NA CASSLGQADGYTF
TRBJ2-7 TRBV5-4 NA CASSLQGGGVYEQYF
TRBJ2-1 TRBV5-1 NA CASSFLSAEKFF
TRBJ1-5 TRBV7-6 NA CASSPGRGSGQPQHF
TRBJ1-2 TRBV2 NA CASSVRERTHNYGYTF
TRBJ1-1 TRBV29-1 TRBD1 CSVDDPTGGSNTEAFF